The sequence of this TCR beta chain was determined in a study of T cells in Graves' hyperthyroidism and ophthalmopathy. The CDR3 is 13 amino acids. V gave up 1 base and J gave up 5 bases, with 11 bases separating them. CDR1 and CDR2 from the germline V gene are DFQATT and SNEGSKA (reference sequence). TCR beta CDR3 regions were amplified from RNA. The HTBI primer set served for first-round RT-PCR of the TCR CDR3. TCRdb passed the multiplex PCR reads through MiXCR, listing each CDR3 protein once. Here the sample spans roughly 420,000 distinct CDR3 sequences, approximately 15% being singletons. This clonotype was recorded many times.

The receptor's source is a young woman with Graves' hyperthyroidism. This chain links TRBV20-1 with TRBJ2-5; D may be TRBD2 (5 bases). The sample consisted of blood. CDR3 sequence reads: CSARGRLVETQYF. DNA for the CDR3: TGCAGTGCTAGAGGGAGGTTGGTGGAGACCCAGTACTTC.